This passage covers 27 T cell receptor beta chains from one sample sequenced in a study of blood T cell repertoires in COVID-19. Profiled with immunoSEQ multiplex PCR; TCRdb holds only in-frame clones, not every one. This table holds about 84,000 clones, approximately 83% found once. The sequenced material came from peripheral blood. These receptors all come from a woman of 80 years or more with acute or convalescent COVID-19.

The DNA for the CDR3 is TGTGCCAGCGCCCCTCACTCCTTGTCTAGCGGGAGCTGGGAGACCCAGTACTTC. Translating gives CASAPHSLSSGSWETQYF. This chain links TRBV3-1 (or the pseudogene TRBV3-2) with TRBJ2-5; TRBD2 matches at 10 bases. The CDR3 has 18 amino acids. The junction had 20 bases not matched to a gene; V was cut back by 8 bases and J by 5 bases. Germline-derived CDR1 and CDR2 are LGHDT and YNNKEL (reference sequence).

This chain connects TRBV11-2 to TRBJ2-5; 9 bases map to TRBD2. The germline gives CDR1 SGHAT, CDR2 FQNNGV. V gave up 1 base and J gave up 4 bases; unmatched junction bases: 1. The CDR3 is made up of 14 amino acids. The CDR3 nucleotides read TGTGCCAGCAGCTTAGTACTAGCGGGAGAGACCCAGTACTTC. Amino acids: CASSLVLAGETQYF.

V and J are TRBV4-3 and TRBJ2-1; 10 nucleotides line up with TRBD2. The CDR3 covers 16 residues. Germline assignment: CDR1 LGHNA and CDR2 YSLEER. Germline trimming cut 4 bases from V and 5 bases from J; bases unmatched to any gene: 8. Here the CDR3 DNA reads TGCGCCAGCAGCCTTTTAAGCCTAGCGGGAGACAATGAGCAGTTCTTC. Translated: CASSLLSLAGDNEQFF.

The V call is TRBV7-2, the J call TRBJ2-7, with 7 bases that match TRBD2. The CDR3 covers 15 residues. Trimming cost V 0 bases and J 4 bases; bases outside gene matches: 6. Germline lookup yields CDR1 SGHTA and CDR2 FQGNSA. CDR3 in DNA: TGTGCCAGCAGCTTAGCGGGGGGGAGAGGGTACGAGCAGTACTTC. Amino acid sequence: CASSLAGGRGYEQYF.

The CDR3 nucleotides read TGCAGCGTTGGGGGATTGGGGCTCGACATTCAGTACTTC. Its protein is CSVGGLGLDIQYF. The chain joins TRBV29-1 to TRBJ2-4; D is possibly TRBD1 (5 bases). Per the germline V gene, CDR1 is SQVTM and CDR2 is ANQGSEA. Trimming left V 4 bases short and J 8 bases short, with 15 bases between. The CDR3 extends over 13 amino acids.

The J gene is TRBJ1-2, the V gene TRBV5-1; TRBD1 matches at 8 bases. This CDR3 region has 14 residues. Trimming removed 3 bases from V and 6 bases from J; junction bases left unmatched: 7. Germline V gene sequence: CDR1 SGHRS, CDR2 YFSETQ. The CDR3 region is CASSSGQGGDGYTF. DNA for the CDR3: TGCGCCAGCAGCTCCGGACAGGGTGGGGATGGCTACACCTTC. The full variable domain, in which reference TRBV5-1 and TRBJ1-2 provide the parts outside the CDR3, is KAGVTQTPRYLIKTRGQQVTLSCSPISGHRSVSWYQQTPGQGLQFLFEYFSETQRNKGNFPGRFSGRQFSNSRSEMNVSTLELGDSALYLCASSSGQGGDGYTFGSGTRLTVV.

This clone was seen once. The chain carries TRBV5-4 and TRBJ2-1; TRBD2 matches at 12 bases. Germline lookup yields CDR1 SGHNT and CDR2 YYREEE (reference sequence). The CDR3 has 18 residues. V shed 1 base and J 7 bases; nucleotides not matched to a gene: 12. The CDR3 bases are TGTGCCAGCAGCTTGCAGGGTTGGCTGGGACTAGCGGGTAATGAGCAGTTCTTC. Its translation: CASSLQGWLGLAGNEQFF.

Only one count was recorded for this clone. The same CDR3 can be traced to other DNA sequences in this sample. CDR3 DNA: TGTGCCAGCTCGCCGGGACTAGCGGGCTACAATGAGCAGTTCTTC. Translated, it gives CASSPGLAGYNEQFF. The chain has TRBV18 and TRBJ2-1, with 12 bases identical to TRBD2. CDR1 and CDR2 (germline): KGHSH, LQKENI. V lost 6 bases and J lost 3; bases outside the gene matches: 3. The CDR3 is 15 residues long.

This chain uses TRBV2 with TRBJ2-5; 7 nucleotides match TRBD2. CDR3 length: 14 amino acids. Germline CDR1 reads SNHLY; CDR2 reads FYNNEI. V gave up 8 bases and J gave up 4 bases; unmatched junction bases: 10. The CDR3 bases are TGTGCCAGCCAGAGCGGACGCGGGAGAGAGACCCAGTACTTC. The encoded protein is CASQSGRGRETQYF.

The CDR3: CASSVVGGAGKDTQYF. For the CDR3, the DNA is TGTGCCAGCAGCGTAGTGGGAGGGGCCGGCAAGGATACGCAGTATTTT. J is TRBJ2-3 and V is TRBV9, with TRBD2 matching over 7 bases. V lost 0 bases and J lost 6; bases outside the gene matches: 10. This CDR3 comprises 16 residues. Germline V gives CDR1 SGDLS, CDR2 YYNGEE.

The CDR3 region has the DNA TGTGCTAGTGGACGACAGACCGAGCAGTTCTTC. It is translated as CASGRQTEQFF. The V call is TRBV12-5, the J call TRBJ2-1; D is perhaps TRBD1 (5 bases). The V gene lost 6 bases and the J gene lost 10 bases, with 10 bases spanning the gap. This CDR3 has 11 residues. CDR1 is LGHNT, CDR2 FRNRAP, per germline.

This sequence joins TRBV10-3 and TRBJ2-3; unclear D gene. Germline loops: CDR1 ENHRY, CDR2 SYGVKD. V was clipped by 4 bases and J by 2 bases, with 10 bases between them. The CDR3 loop spans 14 amino acids. CDR3 amino acids: CAISGLGNTDTQYF. In nucleotides, the CDR3 is TGTGCCATCAGTGGTCTAGGCAACACAGATACGCAGTATTTT.

The chain couples TRBV27 to TRBJ2-7; D uncertain. This CDR3 region has 15 residues. Trimming took 4 bases from V and 0 from J, leaving 13 bases between them. Germline V lookup: CDR1 MNHEY, CDR2 SMNVEV (reference sequence). DNA of the CDR3: TGTGCCAGCAGTTCCCTTTCAGGCCTCTCCTACGAGCAGTACTTC. Residues: CASSSLSGLSYEQYF.

The rearrangement joins TRBV6-2 or TRBV6-3 to TRBJ1-5; TRBD1 matches 8 bases. V shed 4 bases, J shed 5 bases, and the junction held 10 bases outside the gene matches. The germline V gene encodes CDR1 MNHEY and CDR2 SVGEGT. The CDR3 totals 16 residues. For the CDR3, the DNA is TGTGCCAGCAGTTCCAGGGGGCGATTTGCGGATCAGCCCCAGCATTTT. It is translated as CASSSRGRFADQPQHF.

V gene TRBV6-5 combines with J gene TRBJ1-5; TRBD1 matches 7 bases. This CDR3 comprises 14 residues. Trimming at V came to 5 bases and at J to 5 bases, leaving 6 bases not matched to a gene. Germline lookup yields CDR1 MNHEY and CDR2 SVGAGI. DNA of the CDR3: TGTGCCAGCAGTCCACAACAGGGGCATCAGCCCCAGCATTTT. Encoded protein: CASSPQQGHQPQHF.

V usage is TRBV11-3 and J usage is TRBJ2-1; 8 bases agree with TRBD2. Germline V CDR1 and CDR2: SGHNT, YENEEA. This CDR3 contains 16 residues. Germline trimming cut 1 base from V and 6 bases from J; bases unmatched to any gene: 8. The chain's CDR3 is CASSLAASGLPNEQFF. In nucleotides, the CDR3 is TGTGCCAGCAGCTTAGCGGCTAGCGGGTTACCCAATGAGCAGTTCTTC.

The V gene is TRBV18, the J gene TRBJ2-7; tentatively, D is TRBD2 (5 bases). The germline CDR1 and CDR2 sequences are KGHSH and LQKENI. V lost 3 bases and J 5 bases, leaving 14 bases between the germline ends. The CDR3 loop spans 14 amino acids. In nucleotides, the CDR3 is TGTGCCAGCTCACCGGGTGGACGAGCGGACGAGCAGTACTTC. Translation gives CASSPGGRADEQYF.

The rearrangement links TRBV6-6 to TRBJ2-7, with 7 bases that match TRBD1. Germline CDR1 is MNHNY and CDR2 is SVGAGI (reference sequence). V was clipped by 6 bases and J by 1 base; unmatched bases: 9. The CDR3 covers 15 residues. CDR3 loop: CASSLTGPGSYEQYF. The CDR3 nucleotides read TGTGCCAGCAGCCTGACAGGGCCTGGGTCCTACGAGCAGTACTTC.

The genes are TRBV7-9 and TRBJ2-3, with D maybe TRBD1 (6 bases). Per the germline V gene, CDR1 is SEHNR and CDR2 is FQNEAQ (reference sequence). The V end lost 7 bases, the J end lost 6 bases, and 17 bases lay between the germline ends. The CDR3 is 14 amino acids. The CDR3 bases are TGTGCCAGCAATAACGGACCGAGGGGGGATACGCAGTATTTT. Protein product: CASNNGPRGDTQYF.

The chain couples TRBV20-1 to TRBJ1-6; TRBD1 agrees at 11 bases. CDR3 length: 14 amino acids. Germline loops: CDR1 DFQATT, CDR2 SNEGSKA (reference sequence). V was clipped by 3 bases and J by 14 bases; unmatched bases: 9. Written as DNA, the CDR3 is TGCAGTGCTAGTCCGGGACAGGGGGTTGGGGCCCTCCACTTT. Protein sequence: CSASPGQGVGALHF.

The chain couples TRBV2 to TRBJ1-6; 10 bases are a match to TRBD1. V lost 6 bases, J lost 8 bases, and 4 bases stayed unmatched. The CDR3 runs 14 residues. Germline V gives CDR1 SNHLY, CDR2 FYNNEI. CDR3 in DNA: TGTGCCAGCAGCGACAGGGGGCTGGATTCACCCCTCCACTTT. It translates to CASSDRGLDSPLHF. Variable domain in full (rest from reference TRBV2 and TRBJ1-6): EPEVTQTPSHQVTQMGQEVILRCVPISNHLYFYWYRQILGQKVEFLVSFYNNEISEKSEIFDDQFSVERPDGSNFTLKIRSTKLEDSAMYFCASSDRGLDSPLHFGNGTRLTVT.

V usage is TRBV14 and J usage is TRBJ2-5; no firm D call. V lost 6 bases to trimming and J lost 2 bases, with 7 bases between them. The CDR3 covers 12 residues. CDR1 is SGHDN, CDR2 FVKESK, per germline. CDR3 in DNA: TGTGCCAGCAGTCACTTTCAAGAGACCCAGTACTTC. Translated: CASSHFQETQYF.

CDR3 nucleotide sequence: TGCGCCAGCAGCTTGGCAGGCGCAGGGGTAGAACTGTTTTTT. Amino acids: CASSLAGAGVELFF. V usage is TRBV5-1 and J usage is TRBJ1-4, with a possible D match to TRBD1 (6 bases). Germline CDR1 and CDR2: SGHRS and YFSETQ. The V and J ends lost 0 bases and 12 bases respectively, with 15 bases between them. The CDR3 loop spans 14 amino acids.

The V gene is TRBV18, the J gene TRBJ1-6, with TRBD1 matching 8 bases. Germline trimming cut 3 bases from V and 8 bases from J; bases unmatched to any gene: 3. This CDR3 has 14 amino acids. Germline CDR1 KGHSH, CDR2 LQKENI. The CDR3 region is CASSPTGVDSPLHF. The CDR3 coding sequence is TGTGCCAGCTCACCGACAGGGGTCGATTCACCCCTCCACTTT.

V is TRBV5-1 and J is TRBJ1-2; 9 nucleotides agree with TRBD1. With V trimmed by 4 bases and J by 8 bases, 12 bases remained unmatched. The germline CDR1 and CDR2 sequences are SGHRS and YFSETQ. The CDR3 has 15 residues. The DNA of the CDR3 is TGCGCCAGCAGCCTCCAAGGGACAGGGACGGACGGCTACACCTTC. Translation gives CASSLQGTGTDGYTF.

The chain carries TRBV2 and TRBJ2-5, with D possibly TRBD2 on 6 matching bases. Germline V gene data show CDR1 as SNHLY and CDR2 as FYNNEI. Trimming took 3 bases from V and 5 from J, leaving 13 bases between them. CDR3 size: 14 residues. CDR3 sequence reads: CASSDLLAGETQYF. In DNA, the CDR3 is TGTGCCAGCAGTGATCTACTAGCCGGGGAGACCCAGTACTTC.

The chain joins TRBV24-1 to TRBJ2-3; maybe TRBD1 (5 bases). The CDR3 totals 15 residues. CDR1 is KGHDR and CDR2 is SFDVKD in the germline V gene. The ends were cut back, 7 bases at V and 0 bases at J, with 13 bases in the middle. The CDR3 DNA reads TGTGCCACCAGCCGGACACCCGATAGCACAGATACGCAGTATTTT. Amino acid sequence: CATSRTPDSTDTQYF.